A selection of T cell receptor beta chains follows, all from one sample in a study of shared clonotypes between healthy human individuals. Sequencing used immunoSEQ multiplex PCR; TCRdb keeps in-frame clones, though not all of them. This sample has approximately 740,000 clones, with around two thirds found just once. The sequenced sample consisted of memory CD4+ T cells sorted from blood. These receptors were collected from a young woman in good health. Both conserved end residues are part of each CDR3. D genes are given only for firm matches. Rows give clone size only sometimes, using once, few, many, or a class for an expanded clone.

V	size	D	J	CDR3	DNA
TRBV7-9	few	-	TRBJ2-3	CASSQNTWVQYF	TGTGCCAGCAGCCAGAACACCTGGGTGCAGTATTTT
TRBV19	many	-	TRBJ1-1	CASSIPLGTEAFF	TGTGCCAGTAGTATCCCTCTTGGGACTGAAGCTTTCTTT
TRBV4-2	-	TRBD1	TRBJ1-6	CASSPGDRGNSPLHF	TGTGCCAGCAGCCCTGGGGACAGGGGGAATTCACCCCTCCACTTT
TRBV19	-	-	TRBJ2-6	CASSTYPGTGANVLTF	TGTGCCAGTAGTACGTACCCGGGAACTGGGGCCAACGTCCTGACTTTC
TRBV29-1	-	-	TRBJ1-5	CSVQRDTNQPQHF	TGCAGCGTCCAACGCGACACCAATCAGCCCCAGCATTTT
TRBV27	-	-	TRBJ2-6	CASRVSGANVLTF	TGTGCCAGCAGAGTCTCAGGGGCCAACGTCCTGACTTTC
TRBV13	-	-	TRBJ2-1	CASSQGTISYNEQFF	TGTGCCAGCAGCCAGGGGACTATCTCCTACAATGAGCAGTTCTTC
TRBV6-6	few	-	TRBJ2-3	CASSGLSTDTQYF	TGTGCCAGCAGTGGGCTGAGCACAGATACGCAGTATTTT
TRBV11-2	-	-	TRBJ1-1	CASSLTLNTEAFF	TGTGCCAGCAGCTTAACGCTGAACACTGAAGCTTTCTTT
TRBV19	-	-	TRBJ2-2	CATRTVNTGELFF	TGTGCCACCCGGACAGTCAACACCGGGGAGCTGTTTTTT
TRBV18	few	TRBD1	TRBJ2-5	CASSPAGGARETQYF	TGTGCCAGCTCACCTGCAGGGGGCGCAAGGGAGACCCAGTACTTC
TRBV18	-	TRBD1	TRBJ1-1	CASSPGTGTEAFF	TGTGCCAGCTCACCAGGGACAGGCACTGAAGCTTTCTTT
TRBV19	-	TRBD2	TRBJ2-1	CASSIGLAGLNEQFF	TGTGCCAGTAGTATAGGACTAGCGGGCCTCAATGAGCAGTTCTTC
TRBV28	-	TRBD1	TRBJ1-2	CASSSRDRGWNGYTF	TGTGCCAGCAGCAGCAGGGACAGGGGATGGAATGGCTACACCTTC
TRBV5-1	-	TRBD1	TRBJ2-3	CASSLVAGGTDTQYF	TGCGCCAGCAGCTTGGTAGCAGGGGGTACAGATACGCAGTATTTT
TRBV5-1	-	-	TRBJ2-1	CASSFWVTEQFF	TGCGCCAGCAGCTTTTGGGTGACGGAGCAGTTCTTC
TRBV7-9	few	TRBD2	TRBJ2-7	CASSTTSGSVYEQYF	TGTGCCAGCAGCACCACTAGCGGGAGCGTCTACGAGCAGTACTTC
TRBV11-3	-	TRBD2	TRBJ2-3	CASSSSGGTDTQYF	TGTGCCAGCAGCTCCAGCGGGGGCACAGATACGCAGTATTTT